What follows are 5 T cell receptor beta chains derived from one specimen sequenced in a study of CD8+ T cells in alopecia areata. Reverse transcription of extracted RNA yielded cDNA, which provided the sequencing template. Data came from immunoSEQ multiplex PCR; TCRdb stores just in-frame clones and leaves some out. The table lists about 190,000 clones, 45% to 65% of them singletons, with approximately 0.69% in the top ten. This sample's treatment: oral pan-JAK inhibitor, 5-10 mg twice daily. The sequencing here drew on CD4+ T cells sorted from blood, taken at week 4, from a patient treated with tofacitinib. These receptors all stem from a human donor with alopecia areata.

The CDR3 region is CAWSRTSGVNTEAFF. The CDR3 DNA sequence: TGTGCCTGGAGTAGGACATCTGGAGTGAACACTGAAGCTTTCTTT. This rearrangement joins TRBV30 to TRBJ1-1; a weak D match, TRBD1 (5 bases). This CDR3 has 15 amino acids. The germline CDR1 and CDR2 sequences are GTSNPN and SVGIG (reference sequence). V lost 2 bases, J lost 0 bases, and 13 bases lay in between.

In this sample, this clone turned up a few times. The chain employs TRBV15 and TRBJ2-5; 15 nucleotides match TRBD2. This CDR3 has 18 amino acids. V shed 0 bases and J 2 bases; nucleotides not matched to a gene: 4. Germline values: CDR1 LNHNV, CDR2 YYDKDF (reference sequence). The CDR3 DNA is TGTGCCACCAGCAGAGATCTGGGACTAGCGGGAGGACAAGAGACCCAGTACTTC. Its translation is CATSRDLGLAGGQETQYF. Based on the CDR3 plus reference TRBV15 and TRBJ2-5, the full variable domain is DAMVIQNPRYQVTQFGKPVTLSCSQTLNHNVMYWYQQKSSQAPKLLFHYYDKDFNNEADTPDNFQSRRPNTSFCFLDIRSPGLGDTAMYLCATSRDLGLAGGQETQYFGPGTRLLVL.

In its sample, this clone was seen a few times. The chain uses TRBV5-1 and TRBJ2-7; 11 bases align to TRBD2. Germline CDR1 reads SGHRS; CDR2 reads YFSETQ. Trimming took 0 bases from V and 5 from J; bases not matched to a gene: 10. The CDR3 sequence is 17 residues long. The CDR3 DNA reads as TGCGCCAGCAGCTTGGTAACTAGCGGGAGTTTTCCCCACGAGCAGTACTTC. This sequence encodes CASSLVTSGSFPHEQYF.

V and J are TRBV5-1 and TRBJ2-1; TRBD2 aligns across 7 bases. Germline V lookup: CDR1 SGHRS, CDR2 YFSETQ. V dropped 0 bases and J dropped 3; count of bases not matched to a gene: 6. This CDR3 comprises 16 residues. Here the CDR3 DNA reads TGCGCCAGCAGCTTGGCTGATAGCGGGCTCTACAATGAGCAGTTCTTC. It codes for CASSLADSGLYNEQFF.

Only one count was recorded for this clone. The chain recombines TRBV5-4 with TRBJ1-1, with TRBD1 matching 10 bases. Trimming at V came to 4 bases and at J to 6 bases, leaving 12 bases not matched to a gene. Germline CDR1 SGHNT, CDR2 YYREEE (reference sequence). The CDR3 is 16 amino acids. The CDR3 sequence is CASSLQTGGRGAEAFF. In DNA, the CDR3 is TGTGCCAGCAGCCTCCAGACAGGGGGCCGGGGTGCTGAAGCTTTCTTT.